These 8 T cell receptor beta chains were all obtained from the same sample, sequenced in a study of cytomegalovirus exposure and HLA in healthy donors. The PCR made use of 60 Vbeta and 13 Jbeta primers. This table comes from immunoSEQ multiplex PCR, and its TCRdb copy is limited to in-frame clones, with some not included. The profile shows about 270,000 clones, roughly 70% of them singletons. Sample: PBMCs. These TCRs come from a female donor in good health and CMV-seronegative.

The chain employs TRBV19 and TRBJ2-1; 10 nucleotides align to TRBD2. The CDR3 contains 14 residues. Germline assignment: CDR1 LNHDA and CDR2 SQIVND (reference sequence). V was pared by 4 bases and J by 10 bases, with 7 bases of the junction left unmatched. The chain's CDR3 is CASSKITSGNEQFF. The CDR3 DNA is TGTGCCAGTAGTAAGATAACTAGCGGGAACGAGCAGTTCTTC.

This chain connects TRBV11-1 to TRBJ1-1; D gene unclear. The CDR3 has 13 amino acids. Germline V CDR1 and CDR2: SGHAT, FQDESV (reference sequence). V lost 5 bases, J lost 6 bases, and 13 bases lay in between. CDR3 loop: CASSKHTGAEAFF. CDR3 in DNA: TGTGCCAGCAGCAAACATACCGGGGCTGAAGCTTTCTTT.

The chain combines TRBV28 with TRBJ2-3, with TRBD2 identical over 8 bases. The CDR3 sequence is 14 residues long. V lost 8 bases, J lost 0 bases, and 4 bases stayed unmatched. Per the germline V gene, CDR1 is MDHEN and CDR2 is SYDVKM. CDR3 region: CASGRLASTDTQYF. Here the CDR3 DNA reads TGTGCCAGCGGGCGACTAGCGAGCACAGATACGCAGTATTTT.

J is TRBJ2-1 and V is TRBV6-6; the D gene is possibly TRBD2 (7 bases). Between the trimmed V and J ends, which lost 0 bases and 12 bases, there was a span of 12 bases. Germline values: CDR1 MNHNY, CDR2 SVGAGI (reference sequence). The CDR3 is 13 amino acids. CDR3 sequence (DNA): TGTGCCAGCAGTTACTCCTCCGGGGGGCGGCAGTTCTTC. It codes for CASSYSSGGRQFF.

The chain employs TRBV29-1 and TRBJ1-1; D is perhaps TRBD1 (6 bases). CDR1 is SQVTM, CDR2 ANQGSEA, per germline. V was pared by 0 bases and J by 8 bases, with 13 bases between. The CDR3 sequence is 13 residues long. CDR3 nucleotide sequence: TGCAGCGTTGAAGAATCTAGGACAGAAGAAGCTTTCTTT. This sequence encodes CSVEESRTEEAFF.

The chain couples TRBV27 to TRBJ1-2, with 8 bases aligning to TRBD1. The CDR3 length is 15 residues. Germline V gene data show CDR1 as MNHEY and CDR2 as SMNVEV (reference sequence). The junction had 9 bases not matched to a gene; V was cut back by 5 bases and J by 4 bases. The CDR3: CASSLTGVRIYGYTF. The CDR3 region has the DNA TGTGCCAGCAGTCTGACAGGGGTAAGGATCTATGGCTACACCTTC.

CDR3 amino acids: CASRSIAGLQETQYF. The CDR3 DNA reads as TGCGCCAGCAGATCTATAGCGGGATTACAAGAGACCCAGTACTTC. The rearrangement links TRBV5-1 to TRBJ2-5, with 8 bases identical to TRBD2. The trim removed 5 bases at V and 2 bases at J, leaving 8 bases unmatched. The germline CDR1 and CDR2 sequences are SGHRS and YFSETQ. CDR3 size: 15 residues. The complete variable domain, with remaining parts taken from reference TRBV5-1 and TRBJ2-5, reads KAGVTQTPRYLIKTRGQQVTLSCSPISGHRSVSWYQQTPGQGLQFLFEYFSETQRNKGNFPGRFSGRQFSNSRSEMNVSTLELGDSALYLCASRSIAGLQETQYFGPGTRLLVL.

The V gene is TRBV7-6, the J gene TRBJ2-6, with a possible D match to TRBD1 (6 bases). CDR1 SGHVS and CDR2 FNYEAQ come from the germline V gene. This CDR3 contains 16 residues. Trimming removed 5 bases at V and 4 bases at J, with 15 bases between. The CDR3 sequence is CASSAVAGDGANVLTF. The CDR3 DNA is TGTGCCAGCAGCGCCGTGGCAGGGGACGGGGCCAACGTCCTGACTTTC.